The 26 T cell receptor beta chains listed next were all sequenced from one sample in a study of T-cell memory formation after mild COVID-19 (dated by TCRdb to the early 2020s). Libraries came from 5' RACE. Sequencing was performed on an Illumina NovaSeq 6000. TCRdb reprocessing: public reads trimmed at Q25 with fastp, clones called with MiXCR, in-frame beta chains kept. Entries that share a CDR3 protein sequence are merged under the most common genes and DNA. The sample table records approximately 410,000 distinct CDR3 sequences; more than 20% of these occur just once. Roughly 13% of the sample is in the top ten clones. The material sequenced was PBMCs or a T cell subset sorted from them (not recorded which). The receptors stem from an adult woman who had mild COVID-19 (a few samples of this study predate the infection). The sample titles of this study are shuffled in the database, so cell type and time point are left out; the donor was told from shared clones.

This clonotype was counted many times. The chain links TRBV5-6 to TRBJ1-1; 10 nucleotides line up with TRBD1. The CDR3 runs 17 residues. Losses at the gene ends were 4 bases for V and 1 base for J; bases not matched to a gene: 10. Germline loops: CDR1 SGHDT, CDR2 YYEEEE. The CDR3 sequence: CASSIAGTGAGNTEAFF. CDR3 sequence (DNA): TGTGCCAGCAGCATCGCCGGGACAGGGGCGGGGAACACTGAAGCTTTCTTT.

The gene calls are TRBV12-3 or TRBV12-4 and TRBJ1-6; D possibly corresponds to TRBD1 (5 bases). The CDR3 extends over 14 amino acids. V was cut by 3 bases and J by 7 bases, with 10 bases left in between. CDR3 sequence (DNA): TGTGCCAGCAGTTTGCAGGGTAGGAATTCACCCCTCCACTTT. Translated, it gives CASSLQGRNSPLHF.

The chain links TRBV30 to TRBJ2-5, with a tentative D call TRBD2 (5 bases). This CDR3 comprises 14 residues. Germline CDR1 reads GTSNPN; CDR2 reads SVGIG (reference sequence). The V end was cut by 4 bases, the J end by 5 bases, with 17 bases between. CDR3 nucleotides: TGTGCCTGGAACGAGGTGGGAGTACAGGAGACCCAGTACTTC. Translated, it gives CAWNEVGVQETQYF.

There are a few counts of this clonotype. The chain combines TRBV20-1 with TRBJ2-7; the D is unclear. The CDR3 is made up of 15 amino acids. Germline CDR1 and CDR2: DFQATT and SNEGSKA (reference sequence). With 5 bases removed from V and 2 bases from J, the gap between germline ends came to 19 bases. The CDR3 loop reads CSAPRVSTLTYEQYF. The CDR3 DNA is TGCAGTGCTCCTAGGGTATCAACTTTAACCTACGAGCAGTACTTC.

This rearrangement joins TRBV2 to TRBJ2-7, with D perhaps assigned TRBD1 or TRBD2 (5 bases each). The CDR3 loop spans 12 amino acids. Germline V gene sequence: CDR1 SNHLY, CDR2 FYNNEI. Between the trimmed V and J ends, which lost 8 bases and 5 bases, there was a span of 13 bases. The chain's CDR3 is CASLGVGDEQYF. CDR3 DNA sequence: TGTGCCAGCTTGGGGGTTGGGGACGAGCAGTACTTC.

This clonotype has more than one count but fewer than ten. The J gene is TRBJ1-5, the V gene TRBV27; tentative D call: TRBD1 (5 bases). The V end lost 5 bases, the J end lost 1 base, and 12 bases lay between the germline ends. The CDR3 length is 15 residues. Germline CDR1 and CDR2: MNHEY and SMNVEV (reference sequence). CDR3 amino acids: CASSLRGGSNQPQHF. The CDR3 DNA reads as TGTGCCAGCAGTCTTCGGGGGGGAAGCAATCAGCCCCAGCATTTT.

This chain connects TRBV3-1 to TRBJ2-7; D remains ambiguous. Germline CDR1 is LGHDT and CDR2 is YNNKEL (reference sequence). The CDR3 extends over 16 amino acids. The V and J ends lost 1 base and 0 bases respectively, with 13 bases between them. The DNA of the CDR3 is TGTGCCAGCAGCCAAGTGGCGGCGGCCGCCTCCTACGAGCAGTACTTC. Translation gives CASSQVAAAASYEQYF.

This chain uses TRBV5-1 with TRBJ2-3, with 10 positions matching TRBD2. Germline CDR1 SGHRS, CDR2 YFSETQ. The CDR3 is 16 residues long. V was pared by 3 bases and J by 0 bases, with 4 bases of the junction left unmatched. CDR3 nucleotide sequence: TGCGCCAGCAGCTGGACTAGCGGAGCTAGCACAGATACGCAGTATTTT. It specifies CASSWTSGASTDTQYF.

This clonotype was observed a few times. The chain combines TRBV20-1 with TRBJ2-1, with TRBD2 identical over 10 bases. The CDR3 loop spans 14 amino acids. V lost 6 bases and J lost 6; bases outside the gene matches: 8. From germline, CDR1 is DFQATT and CDR2 SNEGSKA (reference sequence). The chain's CDR3 is CSASGTSVTNEQFF. The CDR3 bases are TGCAGTGCATCCGGGACTAGCGTAACCAATGAGCAGTTCTTC.

The V and J genes are TRBV20-1 and TRBJ2-7; D possibly matches TRBD1 or TRBD2 (5 bases each). This CDR3 has 13 amino acids. Germline values: CDR1 DFQATT, CDR2 SNEGSKA (reference sequence). V lost 5 bases, J lost 0 bases, and 11 bases lay in between. Here the CDR3 DNA reads TGCAGTGCTCGCCGGGGCAGCTCCTACGAGCAGTACTTC. Its protein is CSARRGSSYEQYF.

This chain joins TRBV13 and TRBJ1-2; D is ambiguous. Per the germline V gene, CDR1 is PRHDT and CDR2 is FYEKMQ (reference sequence). The ends were cut back, 0 bases at V and 0 bases at J, with 14 bases in the middle. The CDR3 totals 17 residues. Here the CDR3 DNA reads TGTGCCAGCAGCTTAGGCTCGAGTCGTTTGGCTAACTATGGCTACACCTTC. Its translation: CASSLGSSRLANYGYTF. Supplemented by reference TRBV13 and TRBJ1-2, the full variable domain reads AAGVIQSPRHLIKEKRETATLKCYPIPRHDTVYWYQQGPGQDPQFLISFYEKMQSDKGSIPDRFSAQQFSDYHSELNMSSLELGDSALYFCASSLGSSRLANYGYTFGSGTRLTVV.

This clonotype was recorded a few times. The gene calls are TRBV6-5 and TRBJ2-7; TRBD1 is a possible D gene (5 bases). V was clipped by 6 bases and J by 2 bases, with 14 bases between them. The length of the CDR3 is 14 residues. Germline CDR1 is MNHEY and CDR2 is SVGAGI. This CDR3 is CASSRQSPTYEQYF. CDR3 in DNA: TGTGCCAGCAGCCGACAGTCGCCTACCTACGAGCAGTACTTC.

The sample holds many counts of this clonotype. As DNA, the CDR3 is TGCGCCAGCAGCCCGGAAGGAGTCAGGGCTAACTATGGCTACACCTTC. Its translation: CASSPEGVRANYGYTF. The chain carries TRBV5-1 and TRBJ1-2; possibly TRBD1 for D (5 bases). The germline V and J ends were trimmed by 4 bases and 0 bases, with 16 bases remaining between them. Germline CDR1 reads SGHRS; CDR2 reads YFSETQ. CDR3 length equals 16 residues.

This clonotype occurred a few times. The genes are TRBV7-9 and TRBJ2-7; 7 nucleotides align to TRBD2. The CDR3 sequence is 14 residues long. CDR1 is SEHNR and CDR2 is FQNEAQ in the germline V gene (reference sequence). V trimming: 10 bases; J trimming: 4 bases; junction bases outside the gene matches: 13. The CDR3 spells CATVRQRGTYEQYF. The CDR3 DNA sequence: TGTGCCACCGTCCGGCAGCGGGGAACTTACGAGCAGTACTTC.

The genes are TRBV7-3 and TRBJ2-2; D unclear. Germline CDR1 and CDR2: SGHTA and FQGTGA. Deletions cut 1 base from V and 7 bases from J, with 7 bases between. The CDR3 has 13 residues. The CDR3 DNA reads as TGTGCCAGCAGCTTAAGGTTGGACGGGGAGCTGTTTTTT. It specifies CASSLRLDGELFF.

The table lists this clonotype with a few counts. The CDR3 reads CASSWPWGPNEKLFF. The CDR3 DNA is TGTGCCAGCAGTTGGCCTTGGGGGCCGAATGAAAAACTGTTTTTT. The V and J genes are TRBV25-1 and TRBJ1-4; D is perhaps TRBD1 (6 bases). CDR1 is MGHDK, CDR2 SYGVNS, per germline. This CDR3 has 15 amino acids. V gave up 5 bases and J gave up 5 bases, with 15 bases separating them.

The sample holds a few counts of this clonotype. The chain recombines TRBV5-1 with TRBJ1-1; possible D gene TRBD1, 6 bases. CDR3 length: 15 amino acids. Trimming stripped 4 bases from V and 4 bases from J, with 17 bases between. Per germline, CDR1 SGHRS and CDR2 YFSETQ. As DNA, the CDR3 is TGCGCCAGCAGCACGGACCTCAGGGGAATCACTGAAGCTTTCTTT. Protein product: CASSTDLRGITEAFF.

This clonotype showed up just a few times. The chain has TRBV4-1 and TRBJ1-2, with 7 bases matching TRBD1. Trimming at V came to 0 bases and at J to 5 bases, leaving 3 bases not matched to a gene. The CDR3 is 14 residues long. Germline lookup yields CDR1 MGHRA and CDR2 YSYEKL. CDR3 sequence (DNA): TGCGCCAGCAGCCAAGACTTGACAGGGTATGGCTACACCTTC. Translation gives CASSQDLTGYGYTF.

The CDR3 sequence: CASSLVYEQFF. The CDR3 DNA reads as TGTGCCAGCAGTTTAGTCTATGAGCAGTTCTTC. The chain joins TRBV12-3 or TRBV12-4 to TRBJ2-1; D not resolved. The CDR3 extends over 11 amino acids. Trimming took 1 base from V and 8 from J, leaving 3 bases between them.

The chain combines TRBV7-3 with TRBJ2-3; TRBD1 might be the D (6 bases). Germline-derived CDR1 and CDR2 are SGHTA and FQGTGA. The CDR3 consists of 13 residues. Trimming left V 2 bases short and J 6 bases short, with 9 bases between. In nucleotides, the CDR3 is TGTGCCAGCAGCTTATCAGGGGTGGATACGCAGTATTTT. Protein sequence: CASSLSGVDTQYF.

This clonotype was found a few times. The rearrangement uses TRBV19 and TRBJ1-6, with D perhaps TRBD1 (5 bases). The CDR3 loop spans 14 amino acids. V lost 2 bases and J 7 bases, leaving 9 bases between the germline ends. Looked up from germline, CDR1 is LNHDA and CDR2 is SQIVND (reference sequence). As DNA, the CDR3 is TGTGCCAGTAGTATATTGCCAGGGAATTCACCCCTCCACTTT. The encoded protein is CASSILPGNSPLHF.

The rearrangement links TRBV10-3 to TRBJ2-3; either TRBD1 or TRBD2 may supply D (5 bases each). Per the germline V gene, CDR1 is ENHRY and CDR2 is SYGVKD. V was cut by 11 bases and J by 1 base, with 16 bases left in between. This CDR3 spans 14 amino acids. The CDR3 DNA sequence: TGTGCCGTCGGCGCTGGGGGAGGCACAGATACGCAGTATTTT. Its translation is CAVGAGGGTDTQYF.

The chain's CDR3 is CASKNGLAGLAEQFF. Here the CDR3 DNA reads TGTGCCAGCAAAAACGGTCTAGCGGGACTCGCTGAGCAGTTCTTC. V is TRBV12-3 or TRBV12-4 and J is TRBJ2-1, with 9 bases fitting TRBD2. After removal of 7 bases from V and 9 bases from J, the junction contained 13 bases not matched to a gene. This CDR3 contains 15 residues.

This clonotype appeared a few times. The CDR3 sequence: CASSLPHRESGAFF. The CDR3 coding sequence is TGTGCCAGCAGCCTCCCCCACAGGGAAAGTGGAGCTTTCTTT. The chain combines TRBV12-3 or TRBV12-4 with TRBJ1-1, with D tentatively TRBD1 (6 bases). V lost 6 bases to trimming and J lost 10 bases, with 21 bases between them. This CDR3 has 14 residues.

This clonotype was detected only a few times. The chain carries TRBV9 and TRBJ2-1, with 8 bases fitting TRBD1. J lost 2 bases, V lost 4 bases, and 5 bases had no gene match. The CDR3 has 15 residues. Germline CDR1 reads SGDLS; CDR2 reads YYNGEE. This chain's CDR3 is CASSTDRGTYNEQFF. CDR3 nucleotide sequence: TGTGCCAGCAGCACCGACAGGGGCACCTACAATGAGCAGTTCTTC.

This clonotype showed up just a few times. The rearrangement links TRBV4-1 to TRBJ1-1, with a tentative D call TRBD1 (5 bases). V gave up 0 bases and J gave up 3 bases, with 11 bases separating them. The CDR3 consists of 15 residues. Per germline, CDR1 MGHRA and CDR2 YSYEKL. CDR3 region: CASSQEWGDYTEAFF. The CDR3 nucleotides are TGCGCCAGCAGCCAAGAATGGGGGGACTACACTGAAGCTTTCTTT.